The clone carrying this T cell receptor beta chain was observed a single time. The sample is drawn from a study of cytomegalovirus exposure and HLA in healthy donors. V gave up 1 base and J gave up 0 bases; unmatched junction bases: 6. Germline V gene sequence: CDR1 LGHNT, CDR2 FRNRAP. CDR3 length: 17 residues. In the PCR, 60 Vbeta and 13 Jbeta primers were used. Assay used: immunoSEQ multiplex PCR; TCRdb lists only in-frame clones, some missing. The data show roughly 200,000 clones, 70% to 80% seen once. This TCR was recovered from a girl aged 5-17 years in good health and CMV-seropositive. Sequencing used PBMCs. The chain employs TRBV12-5 and TRBJ1-5; TRBD1 matches at 7 bases. The CDR3 region is CASGLGQGDYSNQPQHF. CDR3 DNA: TGTGCTAGTGGTTTGGGACAGGGAGACTATAGCAATCAGCCCCAGCATTTT.